Below, 15 T cell receptor beta chains from the same sample are listed, as sequenced in a study of tumor-infiltrating lymphocytes in primary liver carcinoma. A constant-region primer primed TCR beta cDNA synthesis from roughly 500 ng of total RNA. Libraries covering TCR beta were generated through three nested multiplex PCR rounds (using a slightly modified ARM-PCR). In the first two PCR rounds, TRBV1-TRBV30 forward primers were paired with a C-beta reverse primer, and each round lasted about 9 cycles. TCRdb used MiXCR to reprocess the multiplex PCR reads, holding one entry per CDR3 protein. In the table there are 40,000 to 50,000 distinct CDR3 sequences, around three quarters of which are singletons. The source material, about 18-31 mg of unsorted bulk tissue, was used to co-extract RNA and DNA. Sequencing was carried out using liver tumor tissue from sampling region 3. Indicated subset: tumor region T3, left-lateral pole. All receptors derive from a middle-aged man with primary liver carcinoma and hepatitis B virus infection.

The rearrangement links TRBV29-1 to TRBJ2-2, with D tentatively TRBD1 or TRBD2 (5 bases each). Trimming left V 6 bases short and J 7 bases short, with 15 bases between. The CDR3 covers 13 residues. The germline V gene has CDR1 SQVTM and CDR2 ANQGSEA. CDR3: CSVTGHSGGELFF. The DNA of the CDR3 is TGCAGCGTCACGGGGCACTCGGGCGGGGAGCTGTTTTTT.

Note on this clonotype: The junction departs from the called germline gene at one end, perhaps through a read error. The chain has TRBV11-2 and TRBJ2-2; TRBD1 or TRBD2 may be the D gene (5 bases each). The germline V gene encodes CDR1 SGHAT and CDR2 FQNNGV. The CDR3 contains 14 residues. The CDR3 DNA is TGTGCCAGCAGCTTAAGCTCGGGAATCAGGGACCTGTTTTTT. It encodes CASSLSSGIRDLFF. The full variable domain, with the rest looked up from reference TRBV11-2 and TRBJ2-2, is EAGVAQSPRYKIIEKRQSVAFWCNPISGHATLYWYQQILGQGPKLLIQFQNNGVVDDSQLPKDRFSAERLKGVDSTLKIQPAKLEDSAVYLCASSLSSGIRDLFFGEGSRLTVL.

This rearrangement joins TRBV9 to TRBJ2-7, with D maybe TRBD1 (6 bases). The CDR3 is made up of 13 amino acids. CDR1 is SGDLS, CDR2 YYNGEE, per germline. The V gene lost 0 bases and the J gene lost 6 bases, with 10 bases spanning the gap. CDR3 DNA: TGTGCCAGCAGCGTAGGGGTAGGGGGCGAGCAGTACTTC. This codes for CASSVGVGGEQYF.

This clonotype is labeled medium-sized. Written as DNA, the CDR3 is TGTGCCAGCCGGGGCGGCGGGGAGCTGTTTTTT. Protein: CASRGGGELFF. V is TRBV6-6 and J is TRBJ2-2; D tentatively fits TRBD1 or TRBD2 (5 bases each). This CDR3 has 11 residues. Germline loops: CDR1 MNHNY, CDR2 SVGAGI (reference sequence). V gave up 8 bases and J gave up 7 bases, with 8 bases separating them.

This clonotype has a single count. Without the conserved terminal phenylalanine or tryptophan, this CDR3 likely stems from a read error. The J gene is TRBJ2-3, the V gene TRBV29-1, with D possibly matching TRBD2 (5 bases). CDR1 is SQVTM, CDR2 ANQGSEA, per germline. This CDR3 has 12 amino acids. DNA of the CDR3: TGCAGCGTGCTCCCTAGCATAGATACGCAGTATATT. Its translation is CSVLPSIDTQYI.

This clonotype was seen only a few times. The rearrangement joins TRBV5-1 to TRBJ2-1; D is possibly TRBD2 (6 bases). The V and J ends lost 2 bases and 8 bases respectively, with 14 bases between them. The CDR3 is 14 residues long. The germline V gene has CDR1 SGHRS and CDR2 YFSETQ. The CDR3: CASSLGPGADEQFF. CDR3 bases: TGCGCCAGCAGCTTAGGACCGGGAGCCGATGAGCAGTTCTTC.

The V call is TRBV12-3 or TRBV12-4, the J call TRBJ1-1, with D possibly matching TRBD1 (5 bases). V was shortened by 6 bases and J by 0 bases, with 14 bases between the two germline ends. The CDR3 consists of 15 residues. Here the CDR3 DNA reads TGTGCCAGCAGGATGTACAGGAGAATGAACACTGAAGCTTTCTTT. Its translation is CASRMYRRMNTEAFF.

Worth noting for this clonotype: The junction does not match germline at one end; this may be a read error. This chain links TRBV11-2 with TRBJ2-3; D may be TRBD2 (5 bases). The CDR3 runs 15 residues. The germline CDR1 and CDR2 sequences are SGHAT and FQNNGV. In DNA form, the CDR3 reads TGTGCCACCAGCTCAATAGCGATGAGCACGGATACGCAGTATTTT. This encodes CATSSIAMSTDTQYF.

This clonotype showed up just once. With a much larger clone just one base away, this may be a read error. The chain uses TRBV7-9 and TRBJ2-5; D is ambiguous. The CDR3 runs to 11 residues. Per germline, CDR1 SEHNR and CDR2 FQNEAQ (reference sequence). V gave up 7 bases and J gave up 4 bases, with 7 bases separating them. The CDR3 DNA reads as TGTGCCAGCACTCTCCTAGAGACCCAGTACTTC. It codes for CASTLLETQYF.

To note about this clonotype: One junction end does not reproduce the germline sequence, and a read error may be involved. V is TRBV12-3 or TRBV12-4 and J is TRBJ2-1; 8 bases are a match to TRBD2. CDR3 length: 18 amino acids. The CDR3 nucleotides read TGTGTCAGTAGTCCTAGGGGAGCGGGAGAAGGCTCCTACCATGAGCAGTTCTTC. It yields the protein CVSSPRGAGEGSYHEQFF.

This clonotype showed up many times. The rearrangement joins TRBV30 to TRBJ2-7; TRBD1 is a possible D gene (6 bases). This CDR3 spans 14 amino acids. Per the germline V gene, CDR1 is GTSNPN and CDR2 is SVGIG (reference sequence). V gave up 4 bases and J gave up 0 bases, with 13 bases separating them. CDR3 sequence reads: CAWTPDSHSYEQYF. CDR3 DNA: TGTGCCTGGACCCCGGACAGCCACTCCTACGAGCAGTACTTC.

This clonotype was detected only once. The conserved phenylalanine or tryptophan is not found at the CDR3 terminus, so this likely reflects a read error. No DNA is shown, since the ends of the CDR3 on it are uncertain; the CDR3 is the one TCRdb lists. The V gene is TRBV11-2, the J gene TRBJ1-3; TRBD1 reflects the table's D call only, with no check against the DNA. CDR1 and CDR2 from the germline V gene are SGHAT and FQNNGV. The CDR3 length is 13 residues, termini included. The CDR3 spells CASAQGAGNTMYY.

About this clonotype itself: This clone may be a read error of a much larger clone one base away. Since the CDR3 does not end with the conserved phenylalanine or tryptophan, this likely comes from a read error. This chain joins TRBV7-9 and TRBJ1-5; 7 positions agree with TRBD1. Trimming took 5 bases from V and 0 from J; bases not matched to a gene: 7. Germline CDR1 reads SEHNR; CDR2 reads FQNEAQ (reference sequence). The CDR3 has 16 residues. CDR3 sequence (DNA): TGTGCCAGCAGCCGCGTGACAGGGTATAGCAATCAGCCCCAGCATTTA. Amino acid sequence: CASSRVTGYSNQPQHL.

The chain joins TRBV21-1 to TRBJ2-3; the DNA was not compared with TRBD2, the D call given in the table. TRBV21-1 constitutes a pseudogene. This CDR3 is built from 14 residues. The DNA for the CDR3 is TGCGCCAGCAGCCCAGGACTGTTCACAGATACGCAGTATTTT. Protein sequence: CASSPGLFTDTQYF.

This sequence joins TRBV29-1 and TRBJ2-1; D is perhaps TRBD1 (6 bases). Germline CDR1 is SQVTM and CDR2 is ANQGSEA. This CDR3 contains 18 residues. CDR3 sequence: CNLEGGGWAGDRSNEQFF. DNA for the CDR3: TGCAACCTTGAAGGGGGTGGTTGGGCAGGGGACCGTTCCAATGAGCAGTTCTTC.